The 15 T cell receptor beta chains below come from one sample, sequenced in a study of quantifying T cell responses using KT2 cells. On the study more broadly: TCR alpha and beta constant-region primers primed reverse transcription of RNA.

The cDNA 3' end received a ligated oligonucleotide with a UMI. An equimolar mix of RC1.1 and RC1.2 primed the beta chain across TRBC1 and TRBC2. One entry per CDR3 protein results from TCRdb running MiXCR on the UMI-ligation and nested PCR reads. The sample has over 55,000 distinct CDR3 sequences, roughly 12% seen once; the top ten hold around 9.9%. The sample consisted of PBMCs spiked with cells of the T cell clone KT2. The receptors stem from a human donor.

The table lists this clonotype with a few counts. J is TRBJ2-3 and V is TRBV9; D uncertain. V was cut by 3 bases and J by 3 bases, with 8 bases left in between. Germline V gene sequence: CDR1 SGDLS, CDR2 YYNGEE. The CDR3 has 13 residues. Written as DNA, the CDR3 is TGTGCCAGCAGCGCCATAGCTACAGATACGCAGTATTTT. Protein product: CASSAIATDTQYF.

This clonotype was counted ten times or more. The chain joins TRBV29-1 to TRBJ1-2; weak D call: TRBD1 (5 bases). CDR3 length: 12 amino acids. The V end was cut by 3 bases, the J end by 4 bases, with 9 bases between. Germline CDR1 and CDR2: SQVTM and ANQGSEA. CDR3 loop: CSVDREGYGYTF. CDR3 nucleotide sequence: TGCAGCGTTGACAGGGAAGGCTATGGCTACACCTTC.

This clonotype showed up just a few times. The chain has TRBV12-3 or TRBV12-4 and TRBJ2-2; 10 bases are a match to TRBD1. The CDR3 contains 16 residues. V shed 3 bases and J 1 base; nucleotides not matched to a gene: 2. CDR3 in amino acids: CASSFRDRGNTGELFF. The CDR3 DNA reads TGTGCCAGCAGTTTTCGGGACAGGGGGAACACCGGGGAGCTGTTTTTT.

The chain couples TRBV28 to TRBJ1-2; maybe TRBD1 (6 bases). The CDR3 has 17 amino acids. V was cut by 2 bases and J by 7 bases, with 23 bases left in between. Germline V gene data show CDR1 as MDHEN and CDR2 as SYDVKM. The CDR3 sequence is CASSLGRRLRDTGGYTF. In DNA, the CDR3 is TGTGCCAGCAGTTTAGGTAGGAGACTTAGGGACACAGGTGGCTACACCTTC.

This clonotype showed up just a few times. This chain uses TRBV4-1 with TRBJ1-2, with a weak D call TRBD1 (5 bases). The CDR3 extends over 17 amino acids. Germline loops: CDR1 MGHRA, CDR2 YSYEKL. The V gene lost 0 bases and the J gene lost 2 bases, with 16 bases spanning the gap. The DNA for the CDR3 is TGCGCCAGCAGCCAAGATGTAAGAGCAGGGACGAACTATGGCTACACCTTC. Translated: CASSQDVRAGTNYGYTF.

This clonotype was seen a few times. The genes are TRBV5-1 and TRBJ2-1, with 8 bases lining up with TRBD2. The V segment lost 0 bases and the J segment 4 bases; nucleotides outside the gene matches: 6. Germline V lookup: CDR1 SGHRS, CDR2 YFSETQ. The CDR3 has 16 residues. Here the CDR3 reads CASSLGGAGDYNEQFF. The CDR3 DNA follows: TGCGCCAGCAGCTTGGGGGGAGCGGGGGATTACAATGAGCAGTTCTTC.

This clonotype showed up just a few times. The chain combines TRBV6-1 with TRBJ1-2; the D is unclear. V was clipped by 6 bases and J by 4 bases, with 18 bases between them. The CDR3 extends over 15 amino acids. Germline V lookup: CDR1 MNHNS, CDR2 SASEGT. DNA of the CDR3: TGTGCCAGCAGCCCTTTCTCCAGGATGTTCTATGGCTACACCTTC. Residues: CASSPFSRMFYGYTF.

The chain employs TRBV7-2 and TRBJ2-3; D perhaps matches TRBD1 (7 bases). The CDR3 sequence is 17 residues long. The germline V and J ends were trimmed by 3 bases and 4 bases, with 20 bases remaining between them. Per the germline V gene, CDR1 is SGHTA and CDR2 is FQGNSA. The CDR3, as DNA: TGTGCCAGCAGCTTCCAAGCAGGGGGACTCTCCCCAGATACGCAGTATTTT. Protein product: CASSFQAGGLSPDTQYF.

This clonotype has at least ten counts. The gene calls are TRBV11-2 and TRBJ2-7, with 7 bases fitting TRBD2. Unmatched junction bases numbered 6, after V lost 0 bases and J lost 4 bases. From germline, CDR1 is SGHAT and CDR2 FQNNGV. The CDR3 contains 15 residues. The DNA of the CDR3 is TGTGCCAGCAGCTTAGAGGGCGGGAGTATGTACGAGCAGTACTTC. This translates into CASSLEGGSMYEQYF.

The chain employs TRBV20-1 and TRBJ1-5, with D perhaps TRBD1 (5 bases). Between the trimmed V and J ends, which lost 6 bases and 3 bases, there was a span of 12 bases. CDR3 length: 13 residues. Per germline, CDR1 DFQATT and CDR2 SNEGSKA (reference sequence). This chain's CDR3 is CSAQDPDNQPQHF. CDR3 bases: TGCAGTGCACAGGACCCCGACAATCAGCCCCAGCATTTT.

The chain joins TRBV6-6 to TRBJ1-2; no clear D. This CDR3 spans 13 amino acids. Trimming removed 3 bases from V and 3 bases from J, with 8 bases in between. The germline gives CDR1 MNHNY, CDR2 SVGAGI (reference sequence). The CDR3 protein is CASSYEEYYGYTF. As DNA, the CDR3 is TGTGCCAGCAGTTATGAGGAATACTATGGCTACACCTTC.

This clonotype appeared a few times. The chain uses TRBV20-1 and TRBJ2-3; a weak D match, TRBD2 (5 bases). The CDR3 spans 14 residues. Germline-derived CDR1 and CDR2 are DFQATT and SNEGSKA (reference sequence). Between the trimmed V and J ends, which lost 5 bases and 2 bases, there was a span of 14 bases. This CDR3 reads CSARPLATTDTQYF. The CDR3, as DNA: TGCAGTGCTCGCCCTTTAGCGACCACAGATACGCAGTATTTT.

This clonotype was seen many times. V usage is TRBV2 and J usage is TRBJ2-5; D remains ambiguous. Germline CDR1 and CDR2: SNHLY and FYNNEI. V was clipped by 3 bases and J by 0 bases, with 11 bases between them. The CDR3 runs to 15 residues. CDR3 sequence (DNA): TGTGCCAGCAGTGATACGAACAGAAACCAAGAGACCCAGTACTTC. As protein: CASSDTNRNQETQYF. Drawing the rest from reference TRBV2 and TRBJ2-5, the complete variable domain is EPEVTQTPSHQVTQMGQEVILRCVPISNHLYFYWYRQILGQKVEFLVSFYNNEISEKSEIFDDQFSVERPDGSNFTLKIRSTKLEDSAMYFCASSDTNRNQETQYFGPGTRLLVL.

This clonotype has a count of ten or more. This chain joins TRBV11-2 and TRBJ2-5, with D possibly being TRBD1 or TRBD2 (5 bases each). Trimming took off 4 bases at V and 2 bases at J, with 20 bases between the two ends. Looked up from germline, CDR1 is SGHAT and CDR2 is FQNNGV. The CDR3 runs 17 residues. CDR3 DNA: TGTGCCAGCAGCTCTAGGGACCCGGGCCCAAAACAAGAGACCCAGTACTTC. Its translation is CASSSRDPGPKQETQYF.

The chain combines TRBV25-1 with TRBJ1-2; D gene ambiguous. Deletions cut 10 bases from V and 7 bases from J, with 10 bases between. The germline CDR1 and CDR2 sequences are MGHDK and SYGVNS. The CDR3 spans 10 residues. In DNA, the CDR3 is TGTGCCACCGAAAACGGTGGCTACACCTTC. Amino acid sequence: CATENGGYTF.